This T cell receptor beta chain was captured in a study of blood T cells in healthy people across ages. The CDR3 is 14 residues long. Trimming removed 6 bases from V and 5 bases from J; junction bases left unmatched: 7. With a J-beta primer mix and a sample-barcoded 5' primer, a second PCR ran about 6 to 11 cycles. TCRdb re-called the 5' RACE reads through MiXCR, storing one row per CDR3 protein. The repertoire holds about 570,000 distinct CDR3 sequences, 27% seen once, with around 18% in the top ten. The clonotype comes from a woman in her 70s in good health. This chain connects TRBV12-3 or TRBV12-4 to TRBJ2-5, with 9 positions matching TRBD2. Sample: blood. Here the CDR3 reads CASRPEGLAETQYF. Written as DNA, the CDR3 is TGTGCCAGCAGACCCGAAGGACTAGCGGAGACCCAGTACTTC.